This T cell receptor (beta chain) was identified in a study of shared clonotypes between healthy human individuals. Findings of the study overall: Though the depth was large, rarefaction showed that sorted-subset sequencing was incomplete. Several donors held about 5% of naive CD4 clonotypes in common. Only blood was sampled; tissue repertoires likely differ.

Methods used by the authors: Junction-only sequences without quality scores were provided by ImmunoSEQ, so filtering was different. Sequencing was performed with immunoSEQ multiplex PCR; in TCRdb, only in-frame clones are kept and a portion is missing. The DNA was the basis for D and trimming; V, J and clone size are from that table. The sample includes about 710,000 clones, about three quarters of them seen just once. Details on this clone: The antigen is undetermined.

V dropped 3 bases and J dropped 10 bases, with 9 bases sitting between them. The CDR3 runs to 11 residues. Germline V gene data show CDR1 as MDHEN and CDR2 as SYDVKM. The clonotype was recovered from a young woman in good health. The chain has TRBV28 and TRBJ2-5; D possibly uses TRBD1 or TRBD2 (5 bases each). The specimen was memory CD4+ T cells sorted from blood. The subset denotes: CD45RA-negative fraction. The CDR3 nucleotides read TGTGCCAGCAGTTTTTCGAGGGGCCAGTACTTC. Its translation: CASSFSRGQYF.